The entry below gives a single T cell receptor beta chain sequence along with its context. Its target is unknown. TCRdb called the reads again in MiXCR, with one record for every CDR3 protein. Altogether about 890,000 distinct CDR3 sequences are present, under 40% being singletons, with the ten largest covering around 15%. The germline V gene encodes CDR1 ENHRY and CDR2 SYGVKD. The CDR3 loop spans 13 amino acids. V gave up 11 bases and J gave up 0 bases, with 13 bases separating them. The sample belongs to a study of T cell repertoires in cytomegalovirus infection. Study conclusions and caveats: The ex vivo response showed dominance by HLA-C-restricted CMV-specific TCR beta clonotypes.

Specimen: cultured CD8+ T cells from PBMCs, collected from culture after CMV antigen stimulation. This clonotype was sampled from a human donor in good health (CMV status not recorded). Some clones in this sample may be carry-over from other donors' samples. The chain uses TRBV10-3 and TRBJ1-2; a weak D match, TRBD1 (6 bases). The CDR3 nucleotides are TGTGCCCTTGACGGGGGGCCTAACTATGGCTACACCTTC. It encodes CALDGGPNYGYTF.